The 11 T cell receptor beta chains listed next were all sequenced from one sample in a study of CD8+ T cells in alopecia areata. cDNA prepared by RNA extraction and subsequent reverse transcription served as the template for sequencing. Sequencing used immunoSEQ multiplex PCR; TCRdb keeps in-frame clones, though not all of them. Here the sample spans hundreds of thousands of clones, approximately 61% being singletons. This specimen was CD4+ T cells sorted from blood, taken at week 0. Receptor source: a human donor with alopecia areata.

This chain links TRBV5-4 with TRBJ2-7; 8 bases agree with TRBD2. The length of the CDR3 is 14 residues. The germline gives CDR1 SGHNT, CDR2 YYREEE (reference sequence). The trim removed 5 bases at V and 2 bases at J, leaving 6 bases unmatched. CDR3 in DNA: TGTGCCAGCAGGTTCAGCGGGGGAACCTACGAGCAGTACTTC. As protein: CASRFSGGTYEQYF.

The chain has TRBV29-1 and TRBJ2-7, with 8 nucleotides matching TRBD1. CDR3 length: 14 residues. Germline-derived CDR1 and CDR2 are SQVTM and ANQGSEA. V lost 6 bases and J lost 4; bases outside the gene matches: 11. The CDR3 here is CSVSRGQGHYEQYF. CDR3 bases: TGCAGCGTGTCTCGAGGACAGGGACATTACGAGCAGTACTTC.

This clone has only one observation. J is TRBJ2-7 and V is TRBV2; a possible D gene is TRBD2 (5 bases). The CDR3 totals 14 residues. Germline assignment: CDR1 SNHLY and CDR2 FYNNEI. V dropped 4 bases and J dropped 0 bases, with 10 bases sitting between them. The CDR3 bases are TGTGCCAGCAGTGGCCGGGAAAGCTCCTACGAGCAGTACTTC. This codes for CASSGRESSYEQYF.

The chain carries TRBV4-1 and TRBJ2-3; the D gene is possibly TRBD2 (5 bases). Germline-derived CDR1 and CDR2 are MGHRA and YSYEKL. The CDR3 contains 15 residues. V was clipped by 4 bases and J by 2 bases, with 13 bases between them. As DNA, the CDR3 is TGCGCCAGCAGCCCCACCCCGGGGTTCACAGATACGCAGTATTTT. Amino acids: CASSPTPGFTDTQYF.

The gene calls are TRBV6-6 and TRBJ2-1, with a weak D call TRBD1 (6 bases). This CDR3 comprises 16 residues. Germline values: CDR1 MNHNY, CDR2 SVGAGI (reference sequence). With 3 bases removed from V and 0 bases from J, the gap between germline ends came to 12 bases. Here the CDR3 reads CASSYSTGSSYNEQFF. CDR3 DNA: TGTGCCAGCAGTTATTCTACAGGGAGCTCCTACAATGAGCAGTTCTTC.

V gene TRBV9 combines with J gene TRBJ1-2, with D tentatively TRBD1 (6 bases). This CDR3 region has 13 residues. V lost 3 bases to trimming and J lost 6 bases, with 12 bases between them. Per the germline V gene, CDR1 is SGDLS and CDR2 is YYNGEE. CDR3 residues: CASSGGQFNGYTF. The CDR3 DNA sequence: TGTGCCAGCAGCGGAGGACAGTTTAATGGCTACACCTTC.

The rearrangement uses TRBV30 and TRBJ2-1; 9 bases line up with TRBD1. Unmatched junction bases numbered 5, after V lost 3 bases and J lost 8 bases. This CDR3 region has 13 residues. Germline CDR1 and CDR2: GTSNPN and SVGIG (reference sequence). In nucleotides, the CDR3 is TGTGCCTGGAGGCCTACAGGGGGCCATGAGCAGTTCTTC. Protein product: CAWRPTGGHEQFF.

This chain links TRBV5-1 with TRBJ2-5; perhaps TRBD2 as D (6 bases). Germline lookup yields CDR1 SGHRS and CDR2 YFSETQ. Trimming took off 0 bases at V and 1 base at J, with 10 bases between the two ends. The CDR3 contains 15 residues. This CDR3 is CASSLEDYTQETQYF. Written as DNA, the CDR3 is TGCGCCAGCAGCTTGGAGGACTACACCCAAGAGACCCAGTACTTC.

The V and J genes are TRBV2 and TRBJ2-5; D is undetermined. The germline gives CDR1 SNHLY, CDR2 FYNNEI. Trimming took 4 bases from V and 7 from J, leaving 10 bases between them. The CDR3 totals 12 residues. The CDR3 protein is CASSGGPGTQYF. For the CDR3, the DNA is TGTGCCAGCAGTGGGGGTCCGGGGACCCAGTACTTC. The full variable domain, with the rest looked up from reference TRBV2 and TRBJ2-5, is EPEVTQTPSHQVTQMGQEVILRCVPISNHLYFYWYRQILGQKVEFLVSFYNNEISEKSEIFDDQFSVERPDGSNFTLKIRSTKLEDSAMYFCASSGGPGTQYFGPGTRLLVL.

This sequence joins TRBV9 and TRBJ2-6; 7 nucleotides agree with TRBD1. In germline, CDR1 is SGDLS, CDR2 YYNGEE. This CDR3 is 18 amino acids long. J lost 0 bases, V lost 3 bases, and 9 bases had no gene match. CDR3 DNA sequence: TGTGCCAGCAGCGCCCGGGACAGAGTTTACTCTGGGGCCAACGTCCTGACTTTC. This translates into CASSARDRVYSGANVLTF.

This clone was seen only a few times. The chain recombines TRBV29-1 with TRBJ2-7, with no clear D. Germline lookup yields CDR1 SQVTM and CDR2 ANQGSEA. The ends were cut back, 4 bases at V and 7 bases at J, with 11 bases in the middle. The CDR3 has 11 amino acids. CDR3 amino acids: CSVVLAEEQYF. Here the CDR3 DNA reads TGCAGCGTTGTTTTGGCGGAAGAGCAGTACTTC.